Listed here are 31 T cell receptor beta chains from one sample, sequenced in a study of blood T cell repertoires in COVID-19. The assay was immunoSEQ multiplex PCR, and TCRdb's table has in-frame clones only and misses some. This table holds 80,000 to 95,000 clones, 80% to 85% found once. The sequenced material came from peripheral blood. The receptors stem from an elderly woman with active or convalescent COVID-19.

The sample holds one count of this clone. The chain uses TRBV29-1 and TRBJ2-3, with TRBD2 as a possible D gene (6 bases). Trimming shortened V by 5 bases and J by 4 bases, and 16 bases separated the two germline ends. CDR3 length equals 14 residues. The germline CDR1 and CDR2 sequences are SQVTM and ANQGSEA. The CDR3 loop is CSVRASVLSDTQYF. CDR3 DNA: TGCAGCGTTCGGGCTAGCGTGTTGTCAGATACGCAGTATTTT.

In this sample, this clone turned up once. Given a much more abundant clone one base away, this may be a read error. V gene TRBV28 combines with J gene TRBJ2-5; possibly TRBD2 for D (6 bases). The germline V and J ends were trimmed by 6 bases and 5 bases, with 10 bases remaining between them. CDR3 length equals 12 residues. Germline-derived CDR1 and CDR2 are MDHEN and SYDVKM. CDR3 sequence reads: CASSQGGETQYF. The CDR3 region has the DNA TGTGCCAGCAGCCAAGGAGGGGAGACCCAGTACTTC. Complete variable domain (other parts from reference TRBV28 and TRBJ2-5): DVKVTQSSRYLVKRTGEKVFLECVQDMDHENMFWYRQDPGLGLRLIYFSYDVKMKEKGDIPEGYSVSREKKERFSLILESASTNQTSMYLCASSQGGETQYFGPGTRLLVL.

The V gene is TRBV2, the J gene TRBJ2-7; 13 nucleotides match TRBD2. Germline CDR1 reads SNHLY; CDR2 reads FYNNEI. The CDR3 runs to 17 residues. With V trimmed by 5 bases and J by 3 bases, 10 bases remained unmatched. The CDR3 nucleotides read TGTGCCAGCAGTAGTCCGGGACTAGCGGGGACTAGCTACGAGCAGTACTTC. This encodes CASSSPGLAGTSYEQYF.

The CDR3 region has the DNA TGTGCCAGCAGCTTAGTTCCAGCGGGCTCCTACGAGCAGTACTTC. This codes for CASSLVPAGSYEQYF. The chain combines TRBV7-2 with TRBJ2-7; TRBD2 might be the D (6 bases). CDR1 is SGHTA and CDR2 is FQGNSA in the germline V gene. This CDR3 is 15 amino acids long. V lost 1 base to trimming and J lost 0 bases, with 10 bases between them.

This clone was counted only a few times. This sequence joins TRBV5-8 and TRBJ1-1; tentative D call: TRBD1 (5 bases). With 0 bases removed from V and 2 bases from J, the gap between germline ends came to 17 bases. This CDR3 has 17 residues. Germline CDR1 reads SGHTS; CDR2 reads YDEGEE. CDR3 loop: CASSLVAGLSSNTEAFF. CDR3 sequence (DNA): TGTGCCAGCAGCTTGGTGGCAGGGTTATCGAGTAACACTGAAGCTTTCTTT.

The rearrangement uses TRBV18 and TRBJ2-3; TRBD1 aligns across 9 bases. The CDR3 sequence is 18 residues long. Losses at the gene ends were 5 bases for V and 2 bases for J; bases not matched to a gene: 14. Per the germline V gene, CDR1 is KGHSH and CDR2 is LQKENI. In nucleotides, the CDR3 is TGTGCCAGCTCATCTTTTACCCCGGGGACAGGGATCACAGATACGCAGTATTTT. This gives the protein CASSSFTPGTGITDTQYF.

The chain links TRBV5-4 to TRBJ2-3; tentatively, D is TRBD2 (5 bases). Germline assignment: CDR1 SGHNT and CDR2 YYREEE (reference sequence). This CDR3 is built from 15 residues. Trimming took 0 bases from V and 0 from J, leaving 8 bases between them. CDR3 nucleotide sequence: TGTGCCAGCAGCTTGGATGAGGGAAGCACAGATACGCAGTATTTT. This translates into CASSLDEGSTDTQYF.

This sequence joins TRBV5-1 and TRBJ2-3; the match to TRBD2 covers 13 bases. Germline CDR1 SGHRS, CDR2 YFSETQ. With 0 bases clipped from V and 0 bases from J, the junction kept 4 bases outside the gene matches. CDR3 length: 18 residues. CDR3 protein: CASSLARTSGGSTDTQYF. The CDR3 DNA reads as TGCGCCAGCAGCTTGGCCAGGACTAGCGGGGGAAGCACAGATACGCAGTATTTT.

V usage is TRBV29-1 and J usage is TRBJ1-2; D might be TRBD1 (6 bases). CDR1 SQVTM and CDR2 ANQGSEA come from the germline V gene. V dropped 7 bases and J dropped 2 bases, with 8 bases sitting between them. The CDR3 runs to 11 residues. The CDR3 loop reads CSAGTNYGYTF. The CDR3 DNA follows: TGCAGCGCTGGGACAAACTATGGCTACACCTTC.

The chain is built from TRBV7-2 and TRBJ2-5, with D tentatively TRBD1 (6 bases). Germline loops: CDR1 SGHTA, CDR2 FQGNSA. The CDR3 totals 17 residues. The germline V and J ends were trimmed by 2 bases and 4 bases, with 20 bases remaining between them. CDR3 sequence reads: CASSLSRNRAGGETQYF. The DNA of the CDR3 is TGTGCCAGCAGCTTATCGCGAAACAGGGCTGGGGGAGAGACCCAGTACTTC. Variable domain in full (rest from reference TRBV7-2 and TRBJ2-5): GAGVSQSPSNKVTEKGKDVELRCDPISGHTALYWYRQSLGQGLEFLIYFQGNSAPDKSGLPSDRFSAERTGGSVSTLTIQRTQQEDSAVYLCASSLSRNRAGGETQYFGPGTRLLVL.

This clone was seen only a few times. The CDR3 coding sequence is TGTGCCAGACCCGCGGTAACTAGCGGGGGGGCTGTCGGGGAGCTGTTTTTT. Translated, it gives CARPAVTSGGAVGELFF. V and J are TRBV7-3 and TRBJ2-2; 13 bases align to TRBD2. J gave up 7 bases and V 9 bases, and 14 bases lay outside the gene matches. CDR1 is SGHTA and CDR2 is FQGTGA in the germline V gene. The CDR3 runs 17 residues.

This clone was counted ten times or more. The V gene is TRBV9, the J gene TRBJ1-2; TRBD1 matches at 11 bases. Germline V gene data show CDR1 as SGDLS and CDR2 as YYNGEE. The CDR3 has 15 residues. V lost 3 bases, J lost 5 bases, and 6 bases stayed unmatched. CDR3 sequence (DNA): TGTGCCAGCAGCGCTTCGGACAGGGGGCTTTATGGCTACACCTTC. It specifies CASSASDRGLYGYTF.

There are a few counts of this clone. The chain uses TRBV18 and TRBJ2-2, with 7 nucleotides matching TRBD2. V lost 3 bases, J lost 2 bases, and 6 bases stayed unmatched. The CDR3 is 16 residues long. CDR1 is KGHSH and CDR2 is LQKENI in the germline V gene. The CDR3: CASSPQSSGNTGELFF. The DNA of the CDR3 is TGTGCCAGCTCACCGCAATCTAGCGGTAACACCGGGGAGCTGTTTTTT.

The chain uses TRBV7-9 and TRBJ2-7, with D possibly matching TRBD1 (5 bases). Per the germline V gene, CDR1 is SEHNR and CDR2 is FQNEAQ (reference sequence). The length of the CDR3 is 11 residues. The V end was cut by 2 bases, the J end by 10 bases, with 9 bases between. This CDR3 is CASSLRDSQYF. CDR3 DNA sequence: TGTGCCAGCAGCTTAAGAGACAGTCAGTACTTC.

The CDR3 sequence is CASSGSGSDQPQHF. DNA of the CDR3: TGTGCCAGCAGCGGATCAGGGTCGGATCAGCCCCAGCATTTT. V is TRBV9 and J is TRBJ1-5, with a weak D call TRBD1 (5 bases). This CDR3 spans 14 amino acids. Germline V gene data show CDR1 as SGDLS and CDR2 as YYNGEE. Trimming removed 3 bases at V and 5 bases at J, with 12 bases between.

Notes on this clone: The sample contains more than one DNA sequence encoding this CDR3. This sequence joins TRBV7-2 and TRBJ1-2, with no clear D. The CDR3 is 12 residues long. Germline-derived CDR1 and CDR2 are SGHTA and FQGNSA. Trimming took 3 bases from V and 8 from J, leaving 10 bases between them. The CDR3 region is CASSFGGFGYTF. The CDR3 DNA follows: TGTGCCAGCAGCTTCGGAGGGTTCGGCTACACCTTC. The variable domain in full, with the rest retrieved from reference TRBV7-2 and TRBJ1-2, is GAGVSQSPSNKVTEKGKDVELRCDPISGHTALYWYRQSLGQGLEFLIYFQGNSAPDKSGLPSDRFSAERTGGSVSTLTIQRTQQEDSAVYLCASSFGGFGYTFGSGTRLTVV.

This clone was counted once. The gene calls are TRBV5-1 and TRBJ2-4; D is undetermined. This CDR3 is 15 amino acids long. Trimming removed 1 base at V and 2 bases at J, with 10 bases between. Germline CDR1 and CDR2: SGHRS and YFSETQ. CDR3 in DNA: TGCGCCAGCAGCTTGAATTTAGATACCAAAAACATTCAGTACTTC. Its protein product is CASSLNLDTKNIQYF.

This rearrangement joins TRBV6-5 to TRBJ1-5; 7 nucleotides match TRBD1. The germline CDR1 and CDR2 sequences are MNHEY and SVGAGI. There are 15 residues in the CDR3. Trimming took 2 bases from V and 5 from J; bases not matched to a gene: 6. The CDR3 loop reads CASSYQVGGDQPQHF. For the CDR3, the DNA is TGTGCCAGCAGTTACCAAGTAGGGGGCGATCAGCCCCAGCATTTT.

This clone was counted a few times. The chain employs TRBV6-5 and TRBJ2-1; TRBD2 is a possible D gene (5 bases). The CDR3 runs 14 residues. With 5 bases removed from V and 12 bases from J, the gap between germline ends came to 20 bases. Germline CDR1 reads MNHEY; CDR2 reads SVGAGI. The CDR3 bases are TGTGCCAGCAGTCAAACAGCCCCTGGACTCGCGCAGTTCTTC. It encodes CASSQTAPGLAQFF.

V and J are TRBV7-8 and TRBJ2-5; TRBD2 might be the D (5 bases). This CDR3 region has 15 residues. Trimming left V 5 bases short and J 5 bases short, with 18 bases between. Germline CDR1 is SGHVS and CDR2 is FQNEAQ. This CDR3 reads CASSLTRILSETQYF. Here the CDR3 DNA reads TGTGCCAGCAGCCTTACTAGGATCCTGTCGGAGACCCAGTACTTC.

The genes are TRBV2 and TRBJ2-1; no clear D. The germline gives CDR1 SNHLY, CDR2 FYNNEI. V was pared by 7 bases and J by 0 bases, with 7 bases between. The CDR3 has 13 amino acids. The DNA of the CDR3 is TGTGCCAGCAACCCCAGCTCCTACAATGAGCAGTTCTTC. The encoded protein is CASNPSSYNEQFF. Complete variable domain (other parts from reference TRBV2 and TRBJ2-1): EPEVTQTPSHQVTQMGQEVILRCVPISNHLYFYWYRQILGQKVEFLVSFYNNEISEKSEIFDDQFSVERPDGSNFTLKIRSTKLEDSAMYFCASNPSSYNEQFFGPGTRLTVL.

The rearrangement links TRBV29-1 to TRBJ2-7; 7 bases are a match to TRBD2. J lost 3 bases, V lost 1 base, and 9 bases had no gene match. CDR1 is SQVTM, CDR2 ANQGSEA, per germline. The CDR3 has 15 amino acids. The CDR3 is CSVEGSGPEDYEQYF. The CDR3 nucleotides are TGCAGCGTTGAAGGTAGCGGGCCCGAGGACTACGAGCAGTACTTC.

CDR3 sequence reads: CASSPGTGPNSPLHF. CDR3 bases: TGTGCCAGCAGCCCCGGGACAGGGCCAAATTCACCCCTCCACTTT. The rearrangement joins TRBV11-3 to TRBJ1-6; the match to TRBD1 covers 9 bases. Germline CDR1 is SGHNT and CDR2 is YENEEA. With V trimmed by 5 bases and J by 7 bases, 6 bases remained unmatched. The CDR3 covers 15 residues.

The V and J genes are TRBV6-5 and TRBJ1-3, with D possibly TRBD1 on 5 matching bases. V was clipped by 11 bases and J by 4 bases, with 12 bases between them. In germline, CDR1 is MNHEY, CDR2 SVGAGI. There are 12 residues in the CDR3. The CDR3 region has the DNA TGTGCCGTCCAGGGTTACGGAAACACCATATATTTT. It specifies CAVQGYGNTIYF.

This clone has just a few counts. The chain has TRBV4-1 and TRBJ2-7, with no clear D. Trimming removed 0 bases at V and 3 bases at J, with 9 bases between. This CDR3 has 14 residues. The germline CDR1 and CDR2 sequences are MGHRA and YSYEKL. The CDR3 is CASSQDRHFYEQYF. DNA of the CDR3: TGCGCCAGCAGCCAAGATAGACATTTCTACGAGCAGTACTTC.

The rearrangement uses TRBV6-4 and TRBJ2-1; 13 bases are a match to TRBD2. The germline V gene encodes CDR1 MRHNA and CDR2 SNTAGT. The CDR3 runs 16 residues. The trim removed 4 bases at V and 8 bases at J, leaving 8 bases unmatched. The CDR3 nucleotides are TGTGCCAGCAGTGCACTAGCGGGGGGGTATTACGATGAGCAGTTCTTC. This translates into CASSALAGGYYDEQFF.

This clone is a singleton in its sample. The chain carries TRBV9 and TRBJ2-7, with D tentatively TRBD2 (6 bases). The V gene's germline CDR1 is SGDLS and CDR2 YYNGEE. The CDR3 contains 15 residues. Trimming took 3 bases from V and 0 from J, leaving 13 bases between them. The CDR3 bases are TGTGCCAGCAGCGCCGGGACTGGGAGCTCCTACGAGCAGTACTTC. Its protein product is CASSAGTGSSYEQYF.

This clone was detected a few times. This chain links TRBV4-2 with TRBJ2-7, with a possible D match to TRBD2 (5 bases). Trimming removed 0 bases from V and 0 bases from J, with 9 bases in between. CDR3 length equals 15 residues. The germline V gene has CDR1 LGHNA and CDR2 YNFKEQ. The CDR3 DNA is TGTGCCAGCAGCCAAGATCCGGGAAGCTCCTACGAGCAGTACTTC. It yields the protein CASSQDPGSSYEQYF.

There are a few counts of this clone. As DNA, the CDR3 is TGTGCCAGTAGTCCATACAGTTATCAGCCCCAGCATTTT. The encoded protein is CASSPYSYQPQHF. The chain recombines TRBV19 with TRBJ1-5; D not resolved. V was shortened by 5 bases and J by 5 bases, with 10 bases between the two germline ends. Germline loops: CDR1 LNHDA, CDR2 SQIVND (reference sequence). CDR3 length: 13 amino acids.

V is TRBV19 and J is TRBJ2-4; D gene uncertain. The V and J ends lost 3 bases and 0 bases respectively, with 9 bases between them. The CDR3 has 15 amino acids. In germline, CDR1 is LNHDA, CDR2 SQIVND (reference sequence). CDR3 in amino acids: CASSIFEVAKNIQYF. The CDR3 DNA reads TGTGCCAGTAGTATTTTCGAGGTAGCCAAAAACATTCAGTACTTC.

This clone has more than one count but fewer than ten. The sample holds other DNA sequences that translate to the same CDR3. This chain connects TRBV5-1 to TRBJ1-1; D perhaps matches TRBD1 (5 bases). V lost 0 bases to trimming and J lost 0 bases, with 6 bases between them. There are 14 residues in the CDR3. Germline V gives CDR1 SGHRS, CDR2 YFSETQ. The CDR3 loop reads CASSLGQMNTEAFF. The DNA for the CDR3 is TGCGCCAGCAGCTTGGGACAGATGAACACTGAAGCTTTCTTT.